The sequence of this T cell receptor beta chain was determined in a study of CD8+ T cells in alopecia areata. This clone appeared a few times. Indicated treatment: oral pan-JAK inhibitor, 5-10 mg twice daily. Researchers gathered lesional scalp punch biopsies and peripheral blood from patients with alopecia areata. After isolation, RNA underwent reverse transcription to generate cDNA as the sequencing template. Profiling relied on immunoSEQ multiplex PCR, and the TCRdb table lists in-frame clones only, not all of them. Of fewer than 250,000 clones listed, around two fifths are singletons. The material was CD4+ T cells sorted from blood, obtained at approximately week 30, from a patient treated with tofacitinib. The clonotype was recovered from a human donor with alopecia areata.

The CDR3 sequence is CASSPELGKGTQYF. DNA of the CDR3: TGCGCCAGCAGCCCGGAGCTGGGAAAGGGGACCCAGTACTTC. This rearrangement joins TRBV5-1 to TRBJ2-5, with D hard to call. This CDR3 is built from 14 residues. Trimming cost V 4 bases and J 7 bases, with 17 bases left between them. Germline V lookup: CDR1 SGHRS, CDR2 YFSETQ.